The 6 T cell receptor beta chains reported below all come from one sample, sequenced in a study of shared clonotypes between healthy human individuals. Data came from immunoSEQ multiplex PCR; TCRdb stores just in-frame clones and leaves some out. The sample yields some 650,000 clones, more than 95% seen once. The sequenced sample was naive CD4+ T cells sorted from blood. The subset denotes: CD45RA+ positively selected. The receptors derive from a woman aged 30 to 39 in good health.

The chain carries TRBV25-1 and TRBJ2-3; the match to TRBD2 covers 9 bases. Germline CDR1 MGHDK, CDR2 SYGVNS. The CDR3 contains 16 residues. J lost 5 bases, V lost 8 bases, and 14 bases had no gene match. The CDR3 nucleotides are TGTGCCAGCCTTTCCGAGGTAGCGGGAGTAGGAGATACGCAGTATTTT. Translated, it gives CASLSEVAGVGDTQYF.

This chain links TRBV18 with TRBJ2-4; possible D gene TRBD2, 5 bases. From germline, CDR1 is KGHSH and CDR2 LQKENI. This CDR3 has 14 residues. Between the trimmed V and J ends, which lost 2 bases and 1 base, there was a span of 6 bases. The CDR3 sequence is CASSPGSAKNIQYF. The DNA for the CDR3 is TGTGCCAGCTCACCAGGGAGTGCCAAAAACATTCAGTACTTC.

This clone was counted once. This rearrangement joins TRBV28 to TRBJ2-1; D is uncertain. The CDR3 has 13 amino acids. The germline gives CDR1 MDHEN, CDR2 SYDVKM. V was trimmed by 3 bases and J by 9 bases, leaving 12 bases between them. The CDR3 reads CASSFEASGEQFF. Written as DNA, the CDR3 is TGTGCCAGCAGTTTTGAAGCGTCCGGTGAGCAGTTCTTC.

This sequence joins TRBV6-5 and TRBJ1-4, with no clear D. V lost 4 bases, J lost 0 bases, and 9 bases lay in between. The CDR3 loop spans 15 amino acids. Germline-derived CDR1 and CDR2 are MNHEY and SVGAGI. The CDR3 reads CASSSLSATNEKLFF. In nucleotides, the CDR3 is TGTGCCAGCAGTTCCTTAAGTGCAACTAATGAAAAACTGTTTTTT.

In DNA, the CDR3 is TGTGCCAGCAGCGACGACTTCGGGACAGTCAACACCGGGGAGCTGTTTTTT. Translating gives CASSDDFGTVNTGELFF. The V call is TRBV9, the J call TRBJ2-2; 7 bases fit TRBD1. The CDR3 totals 17 residues. Germline CDR1 and CDR2: SGDLS and YYNGEE. J gave up 2 bases and V 3 bases, and 10 bases lay outside the gene matches. Based on the CDR3 plus reference TRBV9 and TRBJ2-2, the full variable domain is DSGVTQTPKHLITATGQRVTLRCSPRSGDLSVYWYQQSLDQGLQFLIQYYNGEERAKGNILERFSAQQFPDLHSELNLSSLELGDSALYFCASSDDFGTVNTGELFFGEGSRLTVL.

The chain carries TRBV9 and TRBJ2-2, with TRBD2 identical over 16 bases. CDR1 SGDLS and CDR2 YYNGEE come from the germline V gene. The CDR3 runs to 17 residues. V lost 4 bases to trimming and J lost 6 bases; unmatched junction nucleotides: 6. CDR3 sequence: CASSIPGLAGGPGELFF. In DNA form, the CDR3 reads TGTGCCAGCAGCATCCCGGGACTAGCGGGAGGGCCCGGGGAGCTGTTTTTT.